The count of the clone carrying this TCR beta chain is one. Its specificity is unknown. The data were taken from a study of a mutant IDH1 vaccine in newly diagnosed glioma. This table comes from immunoSEQ multiplex PCR, and its TCRdb copy is limited to in-frame clones, with some not included. The table has about 38,000 clones, about four fifths seen once; the top ten hold approximately 5.1%. The time point denotes: week 23, last vaccination. Topical imiquimod accompanied each vaccine dose, which consisted of 300 ug of mutant IDH1 20-mer peptide. The clonotype originates from a man aged 35-49 years with glioma. Source: PBMCs, taken from a glioma patient whose treatment included an IDH1 peptide vaccine.

The DNA of the CDR3 is TGTGCCATCAGCCCAGCGGGGAGCACAGATACGCAGTATTTT. Translation gives CAISPAGSTDTQYF. This chain links TRBV10-3 with TRBJ2-3, with 7 bases that match TRBD2. V gave up 6 bases and J gave up 0 bases; unmatched junction bases: 3. The CDR3 is made up of 14 amino acids. Per germline, CDR1 ENHRY and CDR2 SYGVKD.